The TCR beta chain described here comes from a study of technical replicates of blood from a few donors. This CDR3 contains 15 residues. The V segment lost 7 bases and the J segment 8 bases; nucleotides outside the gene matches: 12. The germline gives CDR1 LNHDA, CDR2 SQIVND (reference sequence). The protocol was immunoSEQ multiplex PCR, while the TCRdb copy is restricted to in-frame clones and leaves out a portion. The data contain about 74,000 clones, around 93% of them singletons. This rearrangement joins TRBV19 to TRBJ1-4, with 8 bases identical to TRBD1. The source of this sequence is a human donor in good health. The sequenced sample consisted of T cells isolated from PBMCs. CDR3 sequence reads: CASTPVQGAWEKLFF. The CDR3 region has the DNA TGTGCCAGTACCCCGGTTCAGGGGGCTTGGGAAAAACTGTTTTTT. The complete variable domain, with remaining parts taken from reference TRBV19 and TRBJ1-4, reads DGGITQSPKYLFRKEGQNVTLSCEQNLNHDAMYWYRQDPGQGLRLIYYSQIVNDFQKGDIAEGYSVSREKKESFPLTVTSAQKNPTAFYLCASTPVQGAWEKLFFGSGTQLSVL.